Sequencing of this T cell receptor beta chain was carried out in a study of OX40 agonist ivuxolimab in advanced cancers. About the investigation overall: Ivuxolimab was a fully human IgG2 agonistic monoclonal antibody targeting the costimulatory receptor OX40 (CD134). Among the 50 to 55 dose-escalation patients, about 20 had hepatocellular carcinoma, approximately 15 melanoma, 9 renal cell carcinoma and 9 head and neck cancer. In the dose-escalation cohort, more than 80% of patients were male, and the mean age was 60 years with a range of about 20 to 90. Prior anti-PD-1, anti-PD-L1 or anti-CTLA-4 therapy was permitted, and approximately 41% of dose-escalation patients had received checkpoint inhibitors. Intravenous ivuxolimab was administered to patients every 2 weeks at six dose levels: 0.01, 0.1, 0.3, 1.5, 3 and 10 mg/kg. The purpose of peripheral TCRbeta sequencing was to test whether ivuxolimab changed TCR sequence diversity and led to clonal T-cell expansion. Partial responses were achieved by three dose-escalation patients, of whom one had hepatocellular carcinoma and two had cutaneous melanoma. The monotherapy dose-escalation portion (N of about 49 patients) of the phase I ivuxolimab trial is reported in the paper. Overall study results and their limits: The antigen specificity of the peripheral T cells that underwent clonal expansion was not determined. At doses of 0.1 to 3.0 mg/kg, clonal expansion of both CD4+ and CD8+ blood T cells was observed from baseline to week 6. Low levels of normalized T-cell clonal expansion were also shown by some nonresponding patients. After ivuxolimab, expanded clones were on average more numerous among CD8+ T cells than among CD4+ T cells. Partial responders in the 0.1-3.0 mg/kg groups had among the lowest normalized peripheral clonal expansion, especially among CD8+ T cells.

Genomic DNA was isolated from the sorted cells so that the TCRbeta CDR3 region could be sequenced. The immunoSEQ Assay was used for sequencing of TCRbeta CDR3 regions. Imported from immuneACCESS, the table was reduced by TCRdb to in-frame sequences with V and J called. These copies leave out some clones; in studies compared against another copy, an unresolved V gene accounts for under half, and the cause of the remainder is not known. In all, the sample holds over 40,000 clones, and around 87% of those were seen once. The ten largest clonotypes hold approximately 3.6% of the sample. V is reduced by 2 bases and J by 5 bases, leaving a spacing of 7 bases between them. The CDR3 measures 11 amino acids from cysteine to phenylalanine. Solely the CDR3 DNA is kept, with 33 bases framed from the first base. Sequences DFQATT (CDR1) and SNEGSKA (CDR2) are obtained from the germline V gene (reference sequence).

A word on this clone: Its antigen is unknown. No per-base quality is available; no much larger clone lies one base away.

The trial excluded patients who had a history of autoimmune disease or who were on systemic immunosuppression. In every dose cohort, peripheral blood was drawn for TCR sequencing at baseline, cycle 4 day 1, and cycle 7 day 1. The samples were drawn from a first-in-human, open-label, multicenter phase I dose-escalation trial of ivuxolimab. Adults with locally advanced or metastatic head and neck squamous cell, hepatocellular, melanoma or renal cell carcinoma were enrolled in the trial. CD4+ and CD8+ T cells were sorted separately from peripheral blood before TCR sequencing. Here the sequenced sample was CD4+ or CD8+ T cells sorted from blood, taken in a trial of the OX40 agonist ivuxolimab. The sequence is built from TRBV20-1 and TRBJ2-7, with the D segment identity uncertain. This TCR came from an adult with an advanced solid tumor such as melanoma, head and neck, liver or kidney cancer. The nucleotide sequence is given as TGCAGTGCTAGAAGCCCGAACGAGCAGTACTTC. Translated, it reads CSARSPNEQYF.